This T cell receptor beta chain was sequenced for a study of T cells in localized non-small cell lung cancer. Study-wide points: Longer overall survival was associated with a higher density of T cells in the blood. Within adjacent lung there appeared a median 57 of the top 100 tumor clones.

Comments on this clone: Its antigen is unknown.

The repertoire was sequenced with immunoSEQ multiplex PCR; TCRdb's copy has only in-frame clones and lacks some. The data show tens of thousands of clones, around 83% seen once. CDR3 length: 12 residues. V gave up 6 bases and J gave up 6 bases; unmatched junction bases: 5. CDR1 is MDHEN and CDR2 is SYDVKM in the germline V gene. J is TRBJ2-7 and V is TRBV28, with 7 bases aligning to TRBD2. Source: PBMCs, taken before any cancer treatment. This TCR was recovered from a man aged 35 to 70 with stage II lung adenocarcinoma. CDR3 coding DNA: TGTGCCAGCAGGGTGGGGGGGACCGAGCAGTACTTC. It codes for CASRVGGTEQYF. The full variable domain, with the rest looked up from reference TRBV28 and TRBJ2-7, is DVKVTQSSRYLVKRTGEKVFLECVQDMDHENMFWYRQDPGLGLRLIYFSYDVKMKEKGDIPEGYSVSREKKERFSLILESASTNQTSMYLCASRVGGTEQYFGPGTRLTVT.